This passage covers 5 T cell receptor beta chains from one sample sequenced in a study of T cells in localized non-small cell lung cancer. Produced via immunoSEQ multiplex PCR; TCRdb's table is partial and in-frame only. The sample lists about 26,000 clones, 75% to 90% occurring once. The sequenced sample was peripheral blood, obtained before any cancer treatment. Source of these receptors: a woman aged 40-75 years with stage I lung adenocarcinoma.

This chain joins TRBV6-5 and TRBJ2-7; D not resolved. Germline-derived CDR1 and CDR2 are MNHEY and SVGAGI. This CDR3 region has 12 residues. Trimming pared 4 bases from V and 6 bases from J, leaving 10 bases between. The CDR3 sequence is CASSSPTSEQYF. CDR3 DNA: TGTGCCAGCAGTTCCCCTACAAGCGAGCAGTACTTC.

The gene calls are TRBV19 and TRBJ1-2, with 8 nucleotides matching TRBD1. The trim removed 7 bases at V and 7 bases at J, leaving 11 bases unmatched. Germline assignment: CDR1 LNHDA and CDR2 SQIVND (reference sequence). The CDR3 consists of 14 residues. This CDR3 reads CASKFGQGGFGYTF. The CDR3 bases are TGTGCCAGTAAGTTTGGACAGGGAGGCTTTGGCTACACCTTC.

The chain has TRBV6-1 and TRBJ2-1; D unresolved. There are 14 residues in the CDR3. Trimming stripped 6 bases from V and 0 bases from J, with 9 bases between. The germline V gene encodes CDR1 MNHNS and CDR2 SASEGT. CDR3 nucleotides: TGTGCCAGCAGCCCAGCGAGCTCCTACAATGAGCAGTTCTTC. Translating it yields CASSPASSYNEQFF.

This chain joins TRBV7-2 and TRBJ1-1; unclear D gene. Trimming took 3 bases from V and 1 from J, leaving 3 bases between them. This CDR3 is built from 12 residues. From germline, CDR1 is SGHTA and CDR2 FQGNSA. This chain's CDR3 is CASSFQNTEAFF. The CDR3 bases are TGTGCCAGCAGCTTTCAGAACACTGAAGCTTTCTTT.

The chain couples TRBV9 to TRBJ1-1; D not certain. Germline V gives CDR1 SGDLS, CDR2 YYNGEE. The CDR3 is made up of 16 amino acids. Between the trimmed V and J ends, which lost 0 bases and 1 base, there was a span of 13 bases. The CDR3 spells CASSVATSLRNTEAFF. DNA of the CDR3: TGTGCCAGCAGCGTAGCAACATCCCTACGGAACACTGAAGCTTTCTTT.